This T cell receptor beta chain was sequenced in a study of blood T cell repertoires in COVID-19. On the study more broadly: The origin of the acute and convalescent COVID-19 samples was the United States, Italy and Spain. T cells, B-cell-depleted T cells, or PBMCs provided the cDNA or gDNA that served as material.

V was pared by 5 bases and J by 4 bases, with 8 bases between. This CDR3 is 13 amino acids long. Germline CDR1 is LNHDA and CDR2 is SQIVND (reference sequence). Original analysis: Reference gene primer amplification yielded estimated nucleated cell counts. Measured with immunoSEQ multiplex PCR; TCRdb has only the in-frame clones, and not every one. D and trimming come from the DNA, and the V and J calls and clone size come from that table. Of around 200,000 clones in the sample, about 86% were seen once. The rearrangement uses TRBV19 and TRBJ1-4; no firm D call. Input material: peripheral blood. The sequence was collected from a man aged 30 to 45 with active or convalescent COVID-19. CDR3: CASSPPGNEKLFF. The CDR3 bases are TGTGCCAGTAGTCCCCCCGGTAATGAAAAACTGTTTTTT.